This T cell receptor beta chain appears in the sequencing data of a study of T cells in Graves' hyperthyroidism and ophthalmopathy. Turning to the study itself: Peripheral blood was secured at the point of initial diagnosis, before any treatment.

The authors obtained PBMCs from 10 ml of fresh peripheral blood. Amplified regions were TCR beta CDR3 sequences from RNA transcripts. The primer set for the first-round RT-PCR of the TCR CDR3 was HTBI. TCRdb processed the multiplex PCR reads anew with MiXCR; each CDR3 protein has one entry. Of approximately 250,000 distinct CDR3 sequences in the sample, over 20% were seen once. Germline CDR1 is LNHNV and CDR2 is YYDKDF (reference sequence). The CDR3 extends over 18 amino acids. Trimming shortened V by 0 bases and J by 2 bases, and 16 bases separated the two germline ends. This clonotype showed up many times.

This clonotype was obtained from a woman between 40 and 50 years old with Graves' ophthalmopathy. The J gene is TRBJ2-2, the V gene TRBV15, with D perhaps given as TRBD1 or TRBD2 (5 bases each). Sequenced material: blood. Written as DNA, the CDR3 is TGTGCCACCAGCAGAGAATGGGGGTTGGTTGAAAACACCGGGGAGCTGTTTTTT. Its translation: CATSREWGLVENTGELFF.